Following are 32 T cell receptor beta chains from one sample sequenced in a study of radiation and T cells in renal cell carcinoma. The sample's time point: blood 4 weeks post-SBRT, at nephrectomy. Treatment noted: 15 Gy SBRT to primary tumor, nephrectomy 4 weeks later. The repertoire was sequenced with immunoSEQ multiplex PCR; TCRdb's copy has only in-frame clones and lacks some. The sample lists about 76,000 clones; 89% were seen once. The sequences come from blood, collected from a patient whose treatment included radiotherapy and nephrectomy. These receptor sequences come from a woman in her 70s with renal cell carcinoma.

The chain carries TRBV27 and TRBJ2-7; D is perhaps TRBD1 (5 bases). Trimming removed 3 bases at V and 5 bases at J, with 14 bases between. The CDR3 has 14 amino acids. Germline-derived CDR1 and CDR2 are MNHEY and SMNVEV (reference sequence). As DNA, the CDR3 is TGTGCCAGCAGTTTCGGCAGGGCCGCCAACGAGCAGTACTTC. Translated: CASSFGRAANEQYF.

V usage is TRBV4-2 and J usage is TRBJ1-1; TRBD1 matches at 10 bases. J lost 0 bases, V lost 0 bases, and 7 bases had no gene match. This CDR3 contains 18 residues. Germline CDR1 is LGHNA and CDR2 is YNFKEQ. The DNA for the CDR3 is TGTGCCAGCAGCCAAGATAGTTGGGACAGGGGAATGAACACTGAAGCTTTCTTT. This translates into CASSQDSWDRGMNTEAFF.

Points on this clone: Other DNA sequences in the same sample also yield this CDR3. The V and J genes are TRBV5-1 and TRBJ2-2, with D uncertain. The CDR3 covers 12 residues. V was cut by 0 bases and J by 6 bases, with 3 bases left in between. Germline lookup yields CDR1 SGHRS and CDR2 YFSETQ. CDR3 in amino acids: CASSLGSGELFF. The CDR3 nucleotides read TGCGCCAGCAGCTTGGGATCCGGGGAGCTGTTTTTT.

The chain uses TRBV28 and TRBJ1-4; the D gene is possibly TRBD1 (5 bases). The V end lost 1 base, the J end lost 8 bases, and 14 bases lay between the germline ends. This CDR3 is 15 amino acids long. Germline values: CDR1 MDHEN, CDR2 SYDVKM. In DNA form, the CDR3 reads TGTGCCAGCAGTTTATCTGGCCAGGGTGAGGAAAAACTGTTTTTT. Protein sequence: CASSLSGQGEEKLFF.

The CDR3 DNA follows: TGTGCCAGTAGTATAGGAGTCAATGAGCAGTTCTTC. Translation gives CASSIGVNEQFF. The rearrangement joins TRBV19 to TRBJ2-1, with D hard to call. V was cut by 1 base and J by 6 bases, with 4 bases left in between. The CDR3 is made up of 12 amino acids. From germline, CDR1 is LNHDA and CDR2 SQIVND (reference sequence).

CDR3: CASSKRGREARSPLHF. CDR3 coding DNA: TGTGCCAGCAGTAAGAGGGGGCGAGAAGCGAGATCACCCCTCCACTTT. V usage is TRBV27 and J usage is TRBJ1-6; 7 positions match TRBD1. Germline CDR1 is MNHEY and CDR2 is SMNVEV (reference sequence). CDR3 size: 16 residues. V dropped 5 bases and J dropped 10; count of bases not matched to a gene: 14.

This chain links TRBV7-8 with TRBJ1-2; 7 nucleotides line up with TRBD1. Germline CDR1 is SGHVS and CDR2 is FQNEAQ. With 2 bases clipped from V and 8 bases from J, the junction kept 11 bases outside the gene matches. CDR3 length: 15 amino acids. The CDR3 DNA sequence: TGTGCCAGCAGCTTACGACAGGGTATAGATAACGGCTACACCTTC. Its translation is CASSLRQGIDNGYTF.

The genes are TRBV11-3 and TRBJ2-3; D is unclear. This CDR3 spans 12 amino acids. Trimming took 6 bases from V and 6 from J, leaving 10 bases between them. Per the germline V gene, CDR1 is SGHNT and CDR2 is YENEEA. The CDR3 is CASRPPSDTQYF. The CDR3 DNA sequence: TGTGCCAGCAGACCCCCATCGGATACGCAGTATTTT. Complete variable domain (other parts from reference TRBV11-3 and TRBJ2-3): EAGVVQSPRYKIIEKKQPVAFWCNPISGHNTLYWYLQNLGQGPELLIRYENEEAVDDSQLPKDRFSAERLKGVDSTLKIQPAELGDSAVYLCASRPPSDTQYFGPGTRLTVL.

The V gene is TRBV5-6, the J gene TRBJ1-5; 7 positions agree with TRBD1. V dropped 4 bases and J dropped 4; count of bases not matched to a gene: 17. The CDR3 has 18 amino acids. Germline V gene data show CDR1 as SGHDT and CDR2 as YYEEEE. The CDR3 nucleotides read TGTGCCAGCAGCAGCCTGAGTAAGGGGGCAAGTGGGAATCAGCCCCAGCATTTT. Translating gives CASSSLSKGASGNQPQHF.

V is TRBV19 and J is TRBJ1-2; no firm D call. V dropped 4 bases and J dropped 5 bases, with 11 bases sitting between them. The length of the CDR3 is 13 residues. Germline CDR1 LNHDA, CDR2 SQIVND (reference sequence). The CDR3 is CASSSSGWYGYTF. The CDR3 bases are TGTGCCAGTAGTAGCTCTGGTTGGTATGGCTACACCTTC.

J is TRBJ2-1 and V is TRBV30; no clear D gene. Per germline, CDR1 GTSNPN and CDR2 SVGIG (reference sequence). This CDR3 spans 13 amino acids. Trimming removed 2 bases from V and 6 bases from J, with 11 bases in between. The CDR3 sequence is CAWSRSSRNEQFF. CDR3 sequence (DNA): TGTGCCTGGAGTCGAAGTTCCCGCAATGAGCAGTTCTTC.

The CDR3 DNA is TGTGCCAGTAGGACGATTCTGGGACAGGGGCATCAGCCCCAGCATTTT. This sequence encodes CASRTILGQGHQPQHF. This chain links TRBV19 with TRBJ1-5, with 10 bases that match TRBD1. Germline values: CDR1 LNHDA, CDR2 SQIVND (reference sequence). This CDR3 region has 16 residues. The V segment lost 6 bases and the J segment 5 bases; nucleotides outside the gene matches: 10.

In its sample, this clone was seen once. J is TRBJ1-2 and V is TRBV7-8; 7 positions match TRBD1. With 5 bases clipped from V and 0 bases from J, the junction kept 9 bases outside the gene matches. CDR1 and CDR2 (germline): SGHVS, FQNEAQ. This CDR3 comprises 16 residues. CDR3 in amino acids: CASSGRDRPSNYGYTF. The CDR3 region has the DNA TGTGCCAGCAGCGGCCGGGACAGACCTTCTAACTATGGCTACACCTTC.

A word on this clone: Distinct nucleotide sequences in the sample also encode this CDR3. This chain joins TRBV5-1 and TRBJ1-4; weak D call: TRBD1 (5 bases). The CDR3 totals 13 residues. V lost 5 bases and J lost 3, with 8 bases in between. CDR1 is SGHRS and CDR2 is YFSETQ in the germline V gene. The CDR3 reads CASRRGPNEKLFF. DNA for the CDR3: TGCGCCAGCAGAAGGGGCCCTAATGAAAAACTGTTTTTT.

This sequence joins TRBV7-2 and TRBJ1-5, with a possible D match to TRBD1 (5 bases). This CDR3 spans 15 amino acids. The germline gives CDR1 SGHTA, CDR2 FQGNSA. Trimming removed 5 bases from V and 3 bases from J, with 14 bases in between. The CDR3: CASSPQVLANQPQHF. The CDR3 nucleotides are TGTGCCAGCAGCCCACAGGTGCTCGCCAATCAGCCCCAGCATTTT.

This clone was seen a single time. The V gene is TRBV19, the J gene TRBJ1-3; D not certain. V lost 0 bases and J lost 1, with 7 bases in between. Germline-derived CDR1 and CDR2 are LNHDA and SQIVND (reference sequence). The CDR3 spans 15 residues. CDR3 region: CASSIEGYSGNTIYF. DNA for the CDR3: TGTGCCAGTAGTATAGAGGGGTATTCTGGAAACACCATATATTTT.

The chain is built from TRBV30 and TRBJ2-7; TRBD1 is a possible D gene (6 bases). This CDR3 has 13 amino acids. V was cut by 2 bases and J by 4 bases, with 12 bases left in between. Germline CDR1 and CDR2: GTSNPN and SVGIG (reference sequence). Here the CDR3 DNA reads TGTGCCTGGAGTTGGGAAGGGGGATACGAGCAGTACTTC. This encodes CAWSWEGGYEQYF.

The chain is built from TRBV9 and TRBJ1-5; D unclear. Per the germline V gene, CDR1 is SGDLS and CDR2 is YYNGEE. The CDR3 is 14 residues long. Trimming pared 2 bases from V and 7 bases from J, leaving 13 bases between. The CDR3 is CASSVSQAGQPQHF. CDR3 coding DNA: TGTGCCAGCAGCGTTAGCCAGGCGGGCCAGCCCCAGCATTTT.

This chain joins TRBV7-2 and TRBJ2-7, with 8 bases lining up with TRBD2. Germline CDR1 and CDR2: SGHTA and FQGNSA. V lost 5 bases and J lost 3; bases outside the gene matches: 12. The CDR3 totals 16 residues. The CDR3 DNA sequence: TGTGCCAGCAGCCTCCGGGGGGGCGGGGGCTACTACGAGCAGTACTTC. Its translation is CASSLRGGGGYYEQYF. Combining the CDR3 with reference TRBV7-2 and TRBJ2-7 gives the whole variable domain GAGVSQSPSNKVTEKGKDVELRCDPISGHTALYWYRQSLGQGLEFLIYFQGNSAPDKSGLPSDRFSAERTGGSVSTLTIQRTQQEDSAVYLCASSLRGGGGYYEQYFGPGTRLTVT.

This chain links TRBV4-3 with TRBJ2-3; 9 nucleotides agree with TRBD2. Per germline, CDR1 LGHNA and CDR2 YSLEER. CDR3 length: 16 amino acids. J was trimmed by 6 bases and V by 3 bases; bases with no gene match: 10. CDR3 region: CASSHVAGAGGDTQYF. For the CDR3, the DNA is TGCGCCAGCAGCCACGTAGCAGGGGCGGGGGGGGATACGCAGTATTTT.

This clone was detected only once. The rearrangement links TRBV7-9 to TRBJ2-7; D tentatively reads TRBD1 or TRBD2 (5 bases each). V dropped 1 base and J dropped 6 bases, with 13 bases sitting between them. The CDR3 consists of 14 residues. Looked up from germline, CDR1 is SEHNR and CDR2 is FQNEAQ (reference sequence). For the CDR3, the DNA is TGTGCCAGCAGCTTAGAATCCGGGACGGCCGAGCAGTACTTC. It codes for CASSLESGTAEQYF.

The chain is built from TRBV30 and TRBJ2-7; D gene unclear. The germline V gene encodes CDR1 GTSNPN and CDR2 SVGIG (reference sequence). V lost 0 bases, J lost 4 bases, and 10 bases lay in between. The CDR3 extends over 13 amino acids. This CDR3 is CAWSVQPRYEQYF. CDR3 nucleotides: TGTGCCTGGAGTGTACAGCCAAGATACGAGCAGTACTTC.

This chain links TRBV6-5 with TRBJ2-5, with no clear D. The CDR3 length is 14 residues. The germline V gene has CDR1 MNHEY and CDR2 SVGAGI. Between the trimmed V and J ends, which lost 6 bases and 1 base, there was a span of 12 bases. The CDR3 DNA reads TGTGCCAGCAGGGACGGGTGGGCCCAAGAGACCCAGTACTTC. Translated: CASRDGWAQETQYF.

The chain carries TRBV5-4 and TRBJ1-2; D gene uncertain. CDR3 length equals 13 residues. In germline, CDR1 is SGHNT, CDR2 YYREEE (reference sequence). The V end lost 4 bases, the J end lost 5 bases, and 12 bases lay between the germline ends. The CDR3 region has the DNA TGTGCCAGCAGCCGTAGTAACCGGTATGGCTACACCTTC. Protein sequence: CASSRSNRYGYTF.

The CDR3 here is CASRVGKANYGYTF. CDR3 DNA: TGTGCCAGCAGGGTTGGGAAAGCTAACTATGGCTACACCTTC. This chain connects TRBV7-8 to TRBJ1-2; D ambiguous. Trimming cost V 6 bases and J 0 bases, with 11 bases left between them. Germline V gives CDR1 SGHVS, CDR2 FQNEAQ. This CDR3 spans 14 amino acids.

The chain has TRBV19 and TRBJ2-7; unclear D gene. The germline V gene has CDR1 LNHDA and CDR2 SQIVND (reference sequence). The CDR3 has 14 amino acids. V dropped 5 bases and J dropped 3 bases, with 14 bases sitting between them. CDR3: CASSPSECHYEQYF. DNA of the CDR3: TGTGCCAGTAGTCCCTCAGAATGCCACTACGAGCAGTACTTC.

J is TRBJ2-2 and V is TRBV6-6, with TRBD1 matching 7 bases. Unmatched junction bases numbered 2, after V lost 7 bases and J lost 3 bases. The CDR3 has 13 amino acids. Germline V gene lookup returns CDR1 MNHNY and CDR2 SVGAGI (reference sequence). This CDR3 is CASMGTDTGELFF. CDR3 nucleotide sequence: TGTGCCAGCATGGGGACAGACACCGGGGAGCTGTTTTTT.

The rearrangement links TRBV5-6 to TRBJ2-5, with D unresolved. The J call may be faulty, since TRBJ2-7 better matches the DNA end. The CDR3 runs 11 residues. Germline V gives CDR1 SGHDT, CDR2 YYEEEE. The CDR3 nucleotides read TGTGCCAGCAGCTCCCCCGGCGAGCAGTACTTC. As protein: CASSSPGEQYF.

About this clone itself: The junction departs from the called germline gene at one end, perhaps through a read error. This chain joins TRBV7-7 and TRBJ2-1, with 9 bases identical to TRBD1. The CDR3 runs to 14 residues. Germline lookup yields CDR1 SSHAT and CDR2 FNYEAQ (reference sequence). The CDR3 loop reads CASRIGTGMNEQFF. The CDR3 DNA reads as TGTGCTAGCAGGATCGGGACAGGGATGAATGAGCAGTTCTTC.

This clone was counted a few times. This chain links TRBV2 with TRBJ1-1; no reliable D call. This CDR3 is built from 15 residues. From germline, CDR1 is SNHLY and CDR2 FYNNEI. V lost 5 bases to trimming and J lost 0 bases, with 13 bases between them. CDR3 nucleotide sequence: TGTGCCAGCAGTTGGCGGGTACCCGTGAACACTGAAGCTTTCTTT. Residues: CASSWRVPVNTEAFF.

This CDR3 is CASSEGLGGTSGNTIYF. CDR3 DNA: TGTGCCAGCAGTGAAGGTCTAGGGGGCACCTCTGGAAACACCATATATTTT. V usage is TRBV2 and J usage is TRBJ1-3; 7 bases match TRBD1. Germline V gene data show CDR1 as SNHLY and CDR2 as FYNNEI. The J segment lost 0 bases and the V segment lost 1 base, leaving 6 bases of the junction unmatched. The CDR3 totals 17 residues.

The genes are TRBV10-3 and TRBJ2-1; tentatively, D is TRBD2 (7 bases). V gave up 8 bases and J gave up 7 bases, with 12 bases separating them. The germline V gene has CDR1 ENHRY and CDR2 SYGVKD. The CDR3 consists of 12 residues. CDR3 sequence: CAIGGGGNEQFF. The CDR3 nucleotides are TGTGCCATCGGGGGGGGCGGGAATGAGCAGTTCTTC.